One and the same sample provided the 19 T cell receptor beta chains below, sequenced in a study of cytomegalovirus exposure and HLA in healthy donors (dated by TCRdb to 2015 to 2018). Library prep was done by the immunoSEQ multiplex PCR assay. Drawn from immuneACCESS, this table holds only the in-frame rearrangements with V and J called that TCRdb kept. Clones are partly lost; checked studies trace under half to an unresolved V gene and leave the rest unexplained. This sample has some 76,000 clones in its table, and approximately 93% of those were observed once. The top ten clonotypes cover approximately 3.3% of the sample. Sequenced: PBMCs. The source is a woman between 18 and 29 years old in good health and CMV-seropositive.

The rearrangement links TRBV18 to TRBJ1-4; D is ambiguous. CDR1 and CDR2 from the germline V gene are KGHSH and LQKENI. V shed 3 bases and J shed 8 bases, with 19 bases lying between them. The CDR3 length is 16 residues. This CDR3 reads CASSPLMSGLEEKLFF. The CDR3 region has the DNA TGTGCCAGCTCACCTCTCATGAGTGGACTTGAAGAAAAACTGTTTTTT.

V usage is TRBV28 and J usage is TRBJ1-5; the D is unclear. The CDR3 runs 13 residues. V was shortened by 9 bases and J by 2 bases, with 11 bases between the two germline ends. Germline CDR1 is MDHEN and CDR2 is SYDVKM. CDR3 coding DNA: TGTGCCAGGGGTGACAACGGCAATCAGCCCCAGCATTTT. Protein sequence: CARGDNGNQPQHF.

The genes are TRBV7-2 and TRBJ1-2; TRBD1 is a possible D gene (5 bases). Between the trimmed V and J ends, which lost 2 bases and 6 bases, there was a span of 13 bases. The CDR3 is made up of 14 amino acids. CDR1 is SGHTA and CDR2 is FQGNSA in the germline V gene. CDR3 bases: TGTGCCAGCAGCTTAAAGGGGCGCGGGGATGGCTACACCTTC. Protein: CASSLKGRGDGYTF.

The chain couples TRBV7-9 to TRBJ1-2, with D tentatively TRBD1 (5 bases). This CDR3 region has 12 residues. V gave up 2 bases and J gave up 7 bases, with 8 bases separating them. CDR1 is SEHNR, CDR2 FQNEAQ, per germline (reference sequence). This CDR3 reads CASSLWGFGYTF. DNA for the CDR3: TGTGCCAGCAGCTTATGGGGCTTTGGCTACACCTTC.

This sequence joins TRBV2 and TRBJ2-1; 7 nucleotides align to TRBD1. The V and J ends lost 7 bases and 5 bases, in that order; junction bases with no gene match: 14. The CDR3 contains 16 residues. Looked up from germline, CDR1 is SNHLY and CDR2 is FYNNEI. CDR3 bases: TGTGCCAGCACCTCAAGAAGACAGGGATTTGACAATGAGCAGTTCTTC. It yields the protein CASTSRRQGFDNEQFF.

The chain carries TRBV7-3 and TRBJ2-2; no definite D call. Germline V gives CDR1 SGHTA, CDR2 FQGTGA. The CDR3 is 15 amino acids. V lost 0 bases, J lost 2 bases, and 7 bases lay in between. CDR3 sequence: CASSLTAVNTGELFF. In DNA form, the CDR3 reads TGTGCCAGCAGCTTAACTGCGGTTAACACCGGGGAGCTGTTTTTT. The complete variable domain, with remaining parts taken from reference TRBV7-3 and TRBJ2-2, reads GAGVSQTPSNKVTEKGKYVELRCDPISGHTALYWYRQSLGQGPEFLIYFQGTGAADDSGLPNDRFFAVRPEGSVSTLKIQRTERGDSAVYLCASSLTAVNTGELFFGEGSRLTVL.

This sequence joins TRBV6-5 and TRBJ2-1, with 8 bases aligning to TRBD2. From germline, CDR1 is MNHEY and CDR2 SVGAGI. V trimming: 9 bases; J trimming: 0 bases; junction bases outside the gene matches: 4. CDR3 length equals 14 residues. In DNA form, the CDR3 reads TGTGCCAGTACTAGCGGATCCTCCTACAATGAGCAGTTCTTC. This codes for CASTSGSSYNEQFF.

This clone was seen once. The rearrangement uses TRBV28 and TRBJ1-6; 7 bases map to TRBD1. The J segment lost 1 base and the V segment lost 2 bases, leaving 2 bases of the junction unmatched. CDR1 is MDHEN, CDR2 SYDVKM, per germline. This CDR3 contains 16 residues. As DNA, the CDR3 is TGTGCCAGCAGTTTAGACAGGGCGTCCTATAATTCACCCCTCCACTTT. It encodes CASSLDRASYNSPLHF.

This clone has just one count. The chain uses TRBV4-3 and TRBJ1-3; D gene unclear. This CDR3 comprises 14 residues. Germline V gene sequence: CDR1 LGHNA, CDR2 YSLEER. V was shortened by 0 bases and J by 3 bases, with 6 bases between the two germline ends. The CDR3 sequence: CASSQDRLGNTIYF. The CDR3 DNA sequence: TGCGCCAGCAGCCAAGACAGGCTTGGAAACACCATATATTTT.

The chain joins TRBV6-1 to TRBJ2-4, with D perhaps TRBD2 (6 bases). The CDR3 has 18 amino acids. V was clipped by 2 bases and J by 3 bases, with 20 bases between them. Germline-derived CDR1 and CDR2 are MNHNS and SASEGT. The CDR3 region is CASSERRTEGMVKNIQYF. CDR3 bases: TGTGCCAGCAGTGAAAGGAGGACGGAGGGAATGGTCAAAAACATTCAGTACTTC.

The V and J genes are TRBV28 and TRBJ1-4, with 10 bases lining up with TRBD1. With V trimmed by 3 bases and J by 7 bases, 5 bases remained unmatched. There are 15 residues in the CDR3. The V gene's germline CDR1 is MDHEN and CDR2 SYDVKM. The CDR3 DNA reads TGTGCCAGCAGTTTTCCCGGGACAGGGGCTGAAAAACTGTTTTTT. Translated, it gives CASSFPGTGAEKLFF.

The J gene is TRBJ1-5, the V gene TRBV4-1; D is undetermined. Germline V CDR1 and CDR2: MGHRA, YSYEKL. V was cut by 1 base and J by 2 bases, with 9 bases left in between. This CDR3 contains 15 residues. The CDR3 DNA is TGCGCCAGCAGCCAAGTAGCGGAGGGCAATCAGCCCCAGCATTTT. Translated: CASSQVAEGNQPQHF.

CDR3 sequence: CASSLPRDSGRPQHF. CDR3 bases: TGTGCCAGCAGCTTGCCTCGGGACTCCGGACGGCCCCAGCATTTT. This rearrangement joins TRBV5-5 to TRBJ1-5; maybe TRBD1 (5 bases). The CDR3 is 15 residues long. Germline CDR1 is SGHKS and CDR2 is YYEKEE (reference sequence). With 1 base removed from V and 9 bases from J, the gap between germline ends came to 17 bases.

The CDR3 DNA reads TGTGCCAGCAGCTTAATAGGACAGGGGTGGACTGAAGCTTTCTTT. It codes for CASSLIGQGWTEAFF. The chain is built from TRBV5-6 and TRBJ1-1; 9 bases map to TRBD1. The CDR3 is made up of 15 amino acids. The V and J ends lost 2 bases and 5 bases, in that order; junction bases with no gene match: 7. Germline CDR1 and CDR2: SGHDT and YYEEEE. Supplemented by reference TRBV5-6 and TRBJ1-1, the full variable domain reads DAGVTQSPTHLIKTRGQQVTLRCSPKSGHDTVSWYQQALGQGPQFIFQYYEEEERQRGNFPDRFSGHQFPNYSSELNVNALLLGDSALYLCASSLIGQGWTEAFFGQGTRLTVV.

This chain uses TRBV7-2 with TRBJ2-4; D uncertain. This CDR3 has 13 amino acids. From germline, CDR1 is SGHTA and CDR2 FQGNSA. The V end was cut by 1 base, the J end by 5 bases, with 6 bases between. CDR3 in amino acids: CASSLVRENIQYF. The CDR3, as DNA: TGTGCCAGCAGCTTAGTTCGGGAAAACATTCAGTACTTC.

The chain recombines TRBV29-1 with TRBJ2-3; 10 bases are a match to TRBD2. V was pared by 6 bases and J by 3 bases, with 3 bases of the junction left unmatched. Germline-derived CDR1 and CDR2 are SQVTM and ANQGSEA. The CDR3 has 13 amino acids. The CDR3 loop is CSVATSGTDTQYF. CDR3 DNA sequence: TGCAGCGTAGCGACTAGCGGGACAGATACGCAGTATTTT.

This clone came up a few times. The CDR3 protein is CASSSLANYGYTF. CDR3 nucleotide sequence: TGTGCCAGCAGCAGCCTGGCTAACTATGGCTACACCTTC. The chain employs TRBV7-8 and TRBJ1-2; D remains unclear. The CDR3 consists of 13 residues. The V end was cut by 5 bases, the J end by 0 bases, with 7 bases between. Per the germline V gene, CDR1 is SGHVS and CDR2 is FQNEAQ.

The chain is built from TRBV4-3 and TRBJ1-1; D is uncertain. From germline, CDR1 is LGHNA and CDR2 YSLEER. CDR3 size: 15 residues. Trimming took off 2 bases at V and 1 base at J, with 11 bases between the two ends. CDR3 region: CASSQLMAGNTEAFF. Written as DNA, the CDR3 is TGCGCCAGCAGCCAACTGATGGCGGGGAACACTGAAGCTTTCTTT.

The chain carries TRBV27 and TRBJ1-6; tentative D call: TRBD1 (6 bases). Trimming took 2 bases from V and 7 from J, leaving 12 bases between them. The CDR3 extends over 15 amino acids. Germline V CDR1 and CDR2: MNHEY, SMNVEV (reference sequence). The CDR3 DNA reads as TGTGCCAGCAGTTTAATGTGGACAGCCAATTCACCCCTCCACTTT. It encodes CASSLMWTANSPLHF.